Described below is a single T cell receptor (beta chain) sequence and its context. Its antigen remains unidentified. The CDR3 extends over 12 amino acids. Trimming cost V 0 bases and J 7 bases, with 7 bases left between them. Germline CDR1 is SGHTA and CDR2 is FQGNSA. This sample is part of a study of cytomegalovirus exposure and HLA in healthy donors. Points from the study as a whole: Excluded were some V segments that proved indistinguishable, including TRBV6-2 and TRBV6-3. The authors enumerated over 150 TCR beta chains as linked to cytomegalovirus. Presence/absence results assume similar sequencing depth per donor, which may not hold.

PCR primers comprised 60 Vbeta and 13 Jbeta primers. The assay was immunoSEQ multiplex PCR, and TCRdb's table has in-frame clones only and misses some. The sample consists of 150,000 to 200,000 clones, 80% to 85% of them appearing once. The genes are TRBV7-2 and TRBJ2-7; D unclear. The sample comprised PBMCs. This clonotype was sampled from a boy aged 5-17 years in good health and CMV-seronegative. CDR3 bases: TGTGCCAGCAGCTTAGCGTTCGGTGAGCAGTACTTC. Its translation: CASSLAFGEQYF.